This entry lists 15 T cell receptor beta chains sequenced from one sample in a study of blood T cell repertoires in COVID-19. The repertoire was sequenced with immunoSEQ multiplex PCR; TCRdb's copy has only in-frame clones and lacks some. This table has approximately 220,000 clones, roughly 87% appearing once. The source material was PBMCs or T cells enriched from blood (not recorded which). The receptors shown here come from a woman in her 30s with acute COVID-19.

The CDR3, as DNA: TGTGCCAGCTCACCTACCGACGGGATGGACACTGAAGCTTTCTTT. It is translated as CASSPTDGMDTEAFF. The chain links TRBV18 to TRBJ1-1, with no clear D. Between the trimmed V and J ends, which lost 3 bases and 3 bases, there was a span of 14 bases. Germline-derived CDR1 and CDR2 are KGHSH and LQKENI. This CDR3 has 15 amino acids. Using reference TRBV18 and TRBJ1-1 for the parts outside the CDR3, the full variable domain is NAGVMQNPRHLVRRRGQEARLRCSPMKGHSHVYWYRQLPEEGLKFMVYLQKENIIDESGMPKERFSAEFPKEGPSILRIQQVVRGDSAAYFCASSPTDGMDTEAFFGQGTRLTVV.

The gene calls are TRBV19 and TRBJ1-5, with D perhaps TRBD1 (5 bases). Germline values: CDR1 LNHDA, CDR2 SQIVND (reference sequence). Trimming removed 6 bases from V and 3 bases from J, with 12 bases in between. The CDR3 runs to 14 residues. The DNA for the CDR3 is TGTGCCAGTAGAGGGGTGACGCTCAATCAGCCCCAGCATTTT. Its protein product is CASRGVTLNQPQHF.

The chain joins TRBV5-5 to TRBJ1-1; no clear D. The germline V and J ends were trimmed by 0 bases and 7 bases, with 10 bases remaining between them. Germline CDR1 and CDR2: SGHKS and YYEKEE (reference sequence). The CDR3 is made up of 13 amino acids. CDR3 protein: CASSLVRRGEAFF. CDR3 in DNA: TGTGCCAGCAGCTTGGTCCGGCGCGGTGAAGCTTTCTTT.

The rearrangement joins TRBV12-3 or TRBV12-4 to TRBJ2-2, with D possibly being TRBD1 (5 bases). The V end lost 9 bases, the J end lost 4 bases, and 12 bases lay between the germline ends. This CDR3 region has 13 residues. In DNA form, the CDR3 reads TGTGCCAGTAGACCTGACAGCACCGGGGAGCTGTTTTTT. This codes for CASRPDSTGELFF.

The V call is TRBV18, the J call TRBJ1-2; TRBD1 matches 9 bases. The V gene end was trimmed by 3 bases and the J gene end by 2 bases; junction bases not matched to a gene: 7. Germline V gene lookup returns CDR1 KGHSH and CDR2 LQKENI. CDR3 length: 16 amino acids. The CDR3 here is CASSPGTGRGNYGYTF. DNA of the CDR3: TGTGCCAGCTCACCCGGGACAGGGAGAGGGAACTATGGCTACACCTTC. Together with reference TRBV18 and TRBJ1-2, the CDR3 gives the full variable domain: NAGVMQNPRHLVRRRGQEARLRCSPMKGHSHVYWYRQLPEEGLKFMVYLQKENIIDESGMPKERFSAEFPKEGPSILRIQQVVRGDSAAYFCASSPGTGRGNYGYTFGSGTRLTVV.

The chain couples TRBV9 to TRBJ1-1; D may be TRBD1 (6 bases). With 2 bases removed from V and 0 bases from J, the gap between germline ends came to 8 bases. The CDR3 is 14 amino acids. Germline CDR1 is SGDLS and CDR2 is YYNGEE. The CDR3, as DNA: TGTGCCAGCAGCGTTACAGGGTTGAACACTGAAGCTTTCTTT. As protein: CASSVTGLNTEAFF.

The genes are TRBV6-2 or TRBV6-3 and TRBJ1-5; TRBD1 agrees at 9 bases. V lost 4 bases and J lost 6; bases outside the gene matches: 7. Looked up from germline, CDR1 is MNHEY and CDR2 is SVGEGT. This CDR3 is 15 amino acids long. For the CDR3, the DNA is TGTGCCAGCAGTTCGGGACAGGGAGAGAGTCAGCCCCAGCATTTT. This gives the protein CASSSGQGESQPQHF.

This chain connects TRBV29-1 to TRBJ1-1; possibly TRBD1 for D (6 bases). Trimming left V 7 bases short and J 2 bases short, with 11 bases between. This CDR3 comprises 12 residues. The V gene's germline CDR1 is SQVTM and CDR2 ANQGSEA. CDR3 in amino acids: CSAGALNTEAFF. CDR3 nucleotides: TGCAGCGCAGGGGCTCTAAACACTGAAGCTTTCTTT.

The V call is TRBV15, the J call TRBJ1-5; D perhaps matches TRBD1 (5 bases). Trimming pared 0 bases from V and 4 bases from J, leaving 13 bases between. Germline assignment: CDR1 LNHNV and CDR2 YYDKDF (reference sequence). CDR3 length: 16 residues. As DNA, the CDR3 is TGTGCCACCAGCAGAGAACTCCAGGGATGGAATCAGCCCCAGCATTTT. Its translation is CATSRELQGWNQPQHF.

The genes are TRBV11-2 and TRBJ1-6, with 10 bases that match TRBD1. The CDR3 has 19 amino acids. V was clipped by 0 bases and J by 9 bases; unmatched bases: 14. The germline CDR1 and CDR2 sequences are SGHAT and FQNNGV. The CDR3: CASSLDGGWTGGFSSPLHF. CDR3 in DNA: TGTGCCAGCAGCTTAGATGGAGGCTGGACAGGGGGTTTTTCTTCACCCCTCCACTTT.

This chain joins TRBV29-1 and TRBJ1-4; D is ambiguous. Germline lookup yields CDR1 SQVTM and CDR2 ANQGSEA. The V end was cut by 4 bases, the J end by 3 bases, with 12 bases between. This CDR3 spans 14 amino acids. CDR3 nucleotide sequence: TGCAGCGTTGGGCTAGGAGGTCCTAATGAAAAACTGTTTTTT. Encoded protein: CSVGLGGPNEKLFF.

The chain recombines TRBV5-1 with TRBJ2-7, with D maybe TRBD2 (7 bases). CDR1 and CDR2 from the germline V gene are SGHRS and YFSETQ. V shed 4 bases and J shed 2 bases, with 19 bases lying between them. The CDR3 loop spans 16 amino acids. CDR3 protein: CASSPSEGGLPYEQYF. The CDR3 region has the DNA TGCGCCAGCAGCCCCTCCGAGGGGGGGCTCCCCTACGAGCAGTACTTC.

This chain's CDR3 is CASSPDRWNTEAFF. As DNA, the CDR3 is TGTGCCAGCAGCCCGGACAGGTGGAACACTGAAGCTTTCTTT. This rearrangement joins TRBV13 to TRBJ1-1, with TRBD1 identical over 7 bases. Trimming removed 5 bases from V and 1 base from J; junction bases left unmatched: 4. Germline V gene lookup returns CDR1 PRHDT and CDR2 FYEKMQ (reference sequence). The length of the CDR3 is 14 residues.

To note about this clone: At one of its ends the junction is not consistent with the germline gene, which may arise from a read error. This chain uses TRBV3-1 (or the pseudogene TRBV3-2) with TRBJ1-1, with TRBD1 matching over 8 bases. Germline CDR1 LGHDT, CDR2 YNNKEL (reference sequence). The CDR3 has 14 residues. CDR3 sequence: CASSQGTGNPEAFF. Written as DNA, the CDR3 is TGTGCCAGCAGCCAAGGGACAGGGAACCCTGAAGCTTTCTTT.

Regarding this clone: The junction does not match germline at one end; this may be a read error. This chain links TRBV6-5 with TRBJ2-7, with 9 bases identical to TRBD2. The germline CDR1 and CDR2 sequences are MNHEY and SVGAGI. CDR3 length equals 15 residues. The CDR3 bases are TGTGCCAGCAGGACCTCCGGGACTAGCTCCCACGAGCAGTACTTC. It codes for CASRTSGTSSHEQYF.